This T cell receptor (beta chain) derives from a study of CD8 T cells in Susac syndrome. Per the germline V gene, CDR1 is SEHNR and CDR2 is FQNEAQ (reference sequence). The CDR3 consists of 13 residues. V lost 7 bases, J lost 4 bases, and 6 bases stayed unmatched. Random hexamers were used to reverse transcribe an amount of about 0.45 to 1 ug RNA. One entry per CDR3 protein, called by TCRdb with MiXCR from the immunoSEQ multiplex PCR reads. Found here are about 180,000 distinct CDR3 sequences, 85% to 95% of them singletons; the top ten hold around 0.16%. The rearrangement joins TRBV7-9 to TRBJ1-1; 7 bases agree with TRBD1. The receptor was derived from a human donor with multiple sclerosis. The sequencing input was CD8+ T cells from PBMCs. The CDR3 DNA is TGTGCCAGCACCAAGGGACAGAGCACTGAAGCTTTCTTT. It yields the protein CASTKGQSTEAFF.